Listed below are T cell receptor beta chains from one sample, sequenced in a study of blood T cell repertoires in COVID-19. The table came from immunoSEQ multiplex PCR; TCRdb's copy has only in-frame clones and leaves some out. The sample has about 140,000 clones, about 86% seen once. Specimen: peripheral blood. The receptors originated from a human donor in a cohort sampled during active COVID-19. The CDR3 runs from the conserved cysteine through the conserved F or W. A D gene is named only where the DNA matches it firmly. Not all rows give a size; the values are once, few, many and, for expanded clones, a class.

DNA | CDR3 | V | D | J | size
TGTGCCAGCAACTTGGGGACAGGGGGCGTAAGCGGGGAGCTGTTTTTT | CASNLGTGGVSGELFF | TRBV5-8 | TRBD1 | TRBJ2-2 | NA
TGTGCCAGCAGCGCCCCTGTGGGGCCACGACCCGGGGAGCTGTTTTTT | CASSAPVGPRPGELFF | TRBV28 | NA | TRBJ2-2 | few
TGTGCCACCAGCAGAGATCGGGACAGGGTGCGGGAGCAGTACTTC | CATSRDRDRVREQYF | TRBV15 | TRBD1 | TRBJ2-7 | NA
TGTGCCATCAGCCGGACAGGGGGACAATACGAGCAGTACTTC | CAISRTGGQYEQYF | TRBV10-3 | TRBD1 | TRBJ2-7 | NA
TGTGCCAGCAGCCCGGGACTAAGGGAGACCCAGTACTTC | CASSPGLRETQYF | TRBV11-2 | TRBD2 | TRBJ2-5 | NA
TGCGCCAGCTCCCCAACCCCAATAAACCGGGAGGCCTCCCTCCACTTT | CASSPTPINREASLHF | TRBV5-1 | NA | TRBJ1-6 | NA
TGTGCCAGCAGCGTAAACCGGGGGTCGTCCTACAATGAGCAGTTCTTC | CASSVNRGSSYNEQFF | TRBV9 | NA | TRBJ2-1 | NA
TGTGCCAGCAGTGAAAGGTTGAGAGGCAACGGCAATCAGCCCCAGCATTTT | CASSERLRGNGNQPQHF | TRBV6-1 | NA | TRBJ1-5 | NA
TGTGCCAGCAGCCAAACCGGGACAGGGAACTGGTGGAAGGAAGCTTTCTTT | CASSQTGTGNWWKEAFF | TRBV4-2 | TRBD1 | TRBJ1-1 | NA
TGTGCCAGCAGTTCCATCGGGACCCAGTACTTC | CASSSIGTQYF | TRBV28 | NA | TRBJ2-5 | many
TGTGCCAGCAGCTTACAGGGGCGGAAAGAGACCCAGTACTTC | CASSLQGRKETQYF | TRBV5-4 | TRBD1 | TRBJ2-5 | NA
TGTGCCAGTAGTATTCAGACAGGGACGTTTGAAAAACTGTTTTTT | CASSIQTGTFEKLFF | TRBV19 | TRBD1 | TRBJ1-4 | NA
TGTGCCAGCAGACCTGGGGGGAATAATGAAAAACTGTTTTTT | CASRPGGNNEKLFF | TRBV27 | NA | TRBJ1-4 | NA
TGTGCCAGCAGTCCGCTGCGACTAGCGGGGGTCTTAGGGGAGCAGTTCTTC | CASSPLRLAGVLGEQFF | TRBV27 | TRBD2 | TRBJ2-1 | NA
TGTGCCAGCAGTTTAACGGGGGTGGAGACCCAGTACTTC | CASSLTGVETQYF | TRBV12-3/TRBV12-4 | NA | TRBJ2-5 | NA
TGTGCCAGTAGACTAGCGGGGTACAATGAGCAGTTCTTC | CASRLAGYNEQFF | TRBV19 | TRBD2 | TRBJ2-1 | NA
TGTGCCATCAGTGAGGGAGCGTACAACACTGAAGCTTTCTTT | CAISEGAYNTEAFF | TRBV10-3 | NA | TRBJ1-1 | once
TGTGCCAGCAGCCACCTGGACAGGGGTAACTATGGCTACACCTTC | CASSHLDRGNYGYTF | TRBV3-1/TRBV3-2 | TRBD1 | TRBJ1-2 | NA
TGCGCCAGCAGCCAAGACACCGAGGGAGGCACTGAAGCTTTCTTT | CASSQDTEGGTEAFF | TRBV4-1 | NA | TRBJ1-1 | NA
TGTGCCAGCAGCAACGACAGGTCGAACACCGGGGAGCTGTTTTTT | CASSNDRSNTGELFF | TRBV11-1 | NA | TRBJ2-2 | NA
TGCGCCAGCAGCCGGTCGAACGGGGCCAACGTCCTGACTTTC | CASSRSNGANVLTF | TRBV5-1 | NA | TRBJ2-6 | NA
TGTGCCAGCAGTTCCTCTAACAGGGGGACGGTATACGAGCAGTACTTC | CASSSSNRGTVYEQYF | TRBV6-6 | TRBD1 | TRBJ2-7 | NA
TGTGCCAGCAGGGGTAGCGGGGGGCCGGGAGAGCAGTACTTC | CASRGSGGPGEQYF | TRBV27 | TRBD2 | TRBJ2-7 | NA
TGTGCCAGTAGGGACAGGGGGGGCACTGAAGCTTTCTTT | CASRDRGGTEAFF | TRBV19 | TRBD1 | TRBJ1-1 | NA
TGTGCCAGCAGCGAAGGGACAGGGTCGGCGATAAGGTCCCAGTACTTC | CASSEGTGSAIRSQYF | TRBV11-1 | TRBD1 | TRBJ2-5 | NA
TGCGCCAGCAGCCCCCGGGACAGGGATAGGGAGACCCAGTACTTC | CASSPRDRDRETQYF | TRBV5-1 | TRBD1 | TRBJ2-5 | NA
TGTGCCAGCAGCAAGGTTACTAGCGGTCCCCGAGATACGCAGTATTTT | CASSKVTSGPRDTQYF | TRBV4-2 | TRBD2 | TRBJ2-3 | NA
TGTGCCAGCAGCAAAGGGAGGAAAAGACTAGCGGGGGGGCCGGGGGAGACCCAGTACTTC | CASSKGRKRLAGGPGETQYF | TRBV21-1 | NA | TRBJ2-5 | NA
TGTGCCAACCATAGACTAGCGGGGGGCGATGAGCAGTTCTTC | CANHRLAGGDEQFF | TRBV5-8 | TRBD2 | TRBJ2-1 | NA
TGTGCCAGCAGCTTGGTGGGGAGGGGATCCTACGAGCAGTACTTC | CASSLVGRGSYEQYF | TRBV5-6 | TRBD2 | TRBJ2-7 | NA
TGCAGTGCTAGTATAGCGGCGAGCGGCGAGCAGTACTTC | CSASIAASGEQYF | TRBV20-1 | NA | TRBJ2-7 | once
TGTGCCAGCAGCCAAGGGTACGGCACCGGGGAGCTGTTTTTT | CASSQGYGTGELFF | TRBV3-1/TRBV3-2 | NA | TRBJ2-2 | NA
TGTGCCAGCAGCCAAGAGACCCCAGGGGCTGGGGATGAAAAACTGTTTTTT | CASSQETPGAGDEKLFF | TRBV3-1/TRBV3-2 | NA | TRBJ1-4 | NA
TGTGCCAGCAGTGAAACCTCCGGGGAAGCTTTCTTT | CASSETSGEAFF | TRBV12-3/TRBV12-4 | NA | TRBJ1-1 | NA
TGTGCCAGCTCTGCCGCGGACAGGCTCTCCTACGAGCAGTACTTC | CASSAADRLSYEQYF | TRBV18 | TRBD1 | TRBJ2-7 | NA
TGTGCCAGCAACCCCCGGAGGGGGGGCGGAGAGACCCAGTACTTC | CASNPRRGGGETQYF | TRBV5-6 | NA | TRBJ2-5 | once
TGTGCCAGCAGTGAACGCGGGGCAGGGTGGGGAAAACTGTTTTTT | CASSERGAGWGKLFF | TRBV2 | NA | TRBJ1-4 | NA
TGCGCCAGCAGCCGTAGCGGGGGGGCCGAAGAGACCCAGTACTTC | CASSRSGGAEETQYF | TRBV5-1 | TRBD2 | TRBJ2-5 | once
TGTGCCAGCTCACCATCTCTCTACGAGCAGTACTTC | CASSPSLYEQYF | TRBV18 | NA | TRBJ2-7 | NA
TGCGCCAGCAGCTTGGAGGCAGGCTCTGGAAACACCATATATTTT | CASSLEAGSGNTIYF | TRBV5-1 | NA | TRBJ1-3 | NA
TGTGCCAGCAGCGTAAATAGCAATCAGCCCCAGCATTTT | CASSVNSNQPQHF | TRBV25-1 | NA | TRBJ1-5 | NA
TGTGCCACCAGTGATTCTGCGGAGAACTACAATGAGCAGTTCTTC | CATSDSAENYNEQFF | TRBV24-1 | NA | TRBJ2-1 | NA
TGTGCCAGCAGCTTAAGTCTAGCGGGGGCCTTCTACGAGCAGTACTTC | CASSLSLAGAFYEQYF | TRBV7-2 | TRBD2 | TRBJ2-7 | NA
TGCGCCAGCAGCCTGGAAACCGGGACAGGGGGCATGGAAAAACTGTTTTTT | CASSLETGTGGMEKLFF | TRBV5-1 | TRBD1 | TRBJ1-4 | NA
TGTGCCACCAGACAGGGTAGCAATGAGCAGTTCTTC | CATRQGSNEQFF | TRBV10-3 | TRBD1 | TRBJ2-1 | many
TGTGCCAGCAGCCGACGGAGCGGCACGGATGGCTACACCTTC | CASSRRSGTDGYTF | TRBV5-6 | NA | TRBJ1-2 | few
TGCGCCAGCAGCTTCGGCGGGGGTTCGGATACGCAGTATTTT | CASSFGGGSDTQYF | TRBV5-1 | TRBD2 | TRBJ2-3 | NA
TGTGCCAGCAGTGATGAGCGGGGGGGCCTGTACAATGAGCAGTTCTTC | CASSDERGGLYNEQFF | TRBV2 | TRBD2 | TRBJ2-1 | NA
TGTGCCAGCAGCTCCGGATGGGGGGGGCACGATGAGCAGTTCTTC | CASSSGWGGHDEQFF | TRBV7-3 | NA | TRBJ2-1 | few
TGTGCCAGCAGCCCAGAGGTAGATACGCAGTATTTT | CASSPEVDTQYF | TRBV7-2 | NA | TRBJ2-3 | NA
TGCGCCAGCAGCTTGGACGGGACAGTTAATGAAAAACTGTTTTTT | CASSLDGTVNEKLFF | TRBV5-1 | TRBD1 | TRBJ1-4 | NA
TGTGCCAGCGGTCTACAGGGGGCAACCTACAATGAGCAGTTCTTC | CASGLQGATYNEQFF | TRBV6-5 | TRBD1 | TRBJ2-1 | NA
TGCGCCAGCAGCTCCCCTTGGCGGGGGGGCGGAGAGACCCAGTACTTC | CASSSPWRGGGETQYF | TRBV5-1 | TRBD2 | TRBJ2-5 | NA
TGTGCCACCAGTACAGTAAAGCCGGGCAGCGGGGGGGCCCGGGGGAATGAGCAGTTCTTC | CATSTVKPGSGGARGNEQFF | TRBV24-1 | TRBD2 | TRBJ2-1 | NA